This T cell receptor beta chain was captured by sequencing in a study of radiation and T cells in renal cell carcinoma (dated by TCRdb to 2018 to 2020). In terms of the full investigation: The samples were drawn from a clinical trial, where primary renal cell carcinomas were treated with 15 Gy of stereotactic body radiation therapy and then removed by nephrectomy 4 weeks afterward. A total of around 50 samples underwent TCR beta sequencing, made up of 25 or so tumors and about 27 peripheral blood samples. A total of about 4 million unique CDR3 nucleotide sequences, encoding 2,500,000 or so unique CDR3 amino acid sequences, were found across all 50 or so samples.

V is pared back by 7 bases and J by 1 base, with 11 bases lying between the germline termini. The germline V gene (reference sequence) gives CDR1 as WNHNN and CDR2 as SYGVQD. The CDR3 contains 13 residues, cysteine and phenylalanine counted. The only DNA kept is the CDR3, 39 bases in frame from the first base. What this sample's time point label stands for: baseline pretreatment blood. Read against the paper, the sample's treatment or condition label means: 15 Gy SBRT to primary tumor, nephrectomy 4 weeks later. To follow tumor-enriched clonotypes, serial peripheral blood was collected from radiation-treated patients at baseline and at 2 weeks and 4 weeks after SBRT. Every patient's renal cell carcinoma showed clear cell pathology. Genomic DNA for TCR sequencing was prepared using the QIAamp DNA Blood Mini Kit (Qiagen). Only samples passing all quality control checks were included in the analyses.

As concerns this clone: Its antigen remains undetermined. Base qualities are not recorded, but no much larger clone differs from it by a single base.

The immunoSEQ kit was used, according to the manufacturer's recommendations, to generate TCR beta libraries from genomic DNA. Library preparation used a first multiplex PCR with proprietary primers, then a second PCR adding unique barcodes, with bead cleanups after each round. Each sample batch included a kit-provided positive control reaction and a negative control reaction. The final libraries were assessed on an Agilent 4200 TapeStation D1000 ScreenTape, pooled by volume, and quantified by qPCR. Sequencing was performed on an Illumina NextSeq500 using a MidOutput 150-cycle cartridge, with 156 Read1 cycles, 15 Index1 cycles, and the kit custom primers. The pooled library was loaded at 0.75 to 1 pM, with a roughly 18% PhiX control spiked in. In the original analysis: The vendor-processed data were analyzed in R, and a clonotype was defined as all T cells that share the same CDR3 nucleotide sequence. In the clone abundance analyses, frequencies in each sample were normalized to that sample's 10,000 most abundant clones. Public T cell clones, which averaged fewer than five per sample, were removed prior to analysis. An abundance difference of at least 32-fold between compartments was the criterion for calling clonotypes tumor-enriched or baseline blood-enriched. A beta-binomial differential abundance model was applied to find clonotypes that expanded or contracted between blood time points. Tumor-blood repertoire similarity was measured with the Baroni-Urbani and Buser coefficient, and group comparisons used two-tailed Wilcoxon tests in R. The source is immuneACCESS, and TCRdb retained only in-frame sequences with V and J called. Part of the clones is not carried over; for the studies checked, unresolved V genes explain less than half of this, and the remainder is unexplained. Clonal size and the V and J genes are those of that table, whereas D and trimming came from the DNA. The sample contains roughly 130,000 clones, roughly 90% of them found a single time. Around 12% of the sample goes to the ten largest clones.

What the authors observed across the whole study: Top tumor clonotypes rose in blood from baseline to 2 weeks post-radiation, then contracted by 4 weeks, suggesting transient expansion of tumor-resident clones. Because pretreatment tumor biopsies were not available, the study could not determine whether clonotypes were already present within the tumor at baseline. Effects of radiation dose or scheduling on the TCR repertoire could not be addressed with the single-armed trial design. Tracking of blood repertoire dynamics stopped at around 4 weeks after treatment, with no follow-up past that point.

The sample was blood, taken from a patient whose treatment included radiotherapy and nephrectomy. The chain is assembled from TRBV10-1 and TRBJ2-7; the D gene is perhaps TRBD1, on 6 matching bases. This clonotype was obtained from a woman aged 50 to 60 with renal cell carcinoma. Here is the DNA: TGCGCCAGCAACGATGACAGGTCCTACGAGCAGTACTTC. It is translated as CASNDDRSYEQYF.